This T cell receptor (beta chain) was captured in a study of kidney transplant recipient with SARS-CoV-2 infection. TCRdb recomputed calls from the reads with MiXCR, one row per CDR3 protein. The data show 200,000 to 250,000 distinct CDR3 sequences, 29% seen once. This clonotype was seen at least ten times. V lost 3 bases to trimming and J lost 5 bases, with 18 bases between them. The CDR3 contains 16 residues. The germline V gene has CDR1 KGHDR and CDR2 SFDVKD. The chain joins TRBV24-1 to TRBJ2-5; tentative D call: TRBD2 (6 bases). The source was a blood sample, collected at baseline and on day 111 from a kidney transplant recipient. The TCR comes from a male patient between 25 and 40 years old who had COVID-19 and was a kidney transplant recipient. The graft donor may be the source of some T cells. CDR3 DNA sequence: TGTGCCACCAGTGATCCCTGGGGGGACCCCATGGAGACCCAGTACTTC. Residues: CATSDPWGDPMETQYF.